The subject of this entry is one TCR beta chain. In the original analysis: Scientists estimated how many nucleated cells there were by amplifying reference gene primers. Generated by immunoSEQ multiplex PCR, the TCRdb table keeps only in-frame clones and is missing some. That table gives V, J and clone size, and the DNA gave D and trimming. This table holds under 250,000 clones, around 83% found once. This record comes from a study of blood T cell repertoires in COVID-19. Looking at the study overall: The origin of the acute and convalescent COVID-19 samples was the United States, Italy and Spain. PBMCs, B-cell-depleted T cells, or T cells provided the cDNA or gDNA that made up the material.

The CDR3 totals 17 residues. From germline, CDR1 is SGHAT and CDR2 FQNNGV. Trimming left V 1 base short and J 0 bases short, with 13 bases between. Sequenced material: peripheral blood. The source of this sequence is a middle-aged man with active or convalescent COVID-19. The chain joins TRBV11-2 to TRBJ1-3; D is ambiguous. CDR3 sequence reads: CASSLASAVSSGNTIYF. The CDR3 nucleotides read TGTGCCAGCAGCTTAGCCTCAGCGGTGAGCTCTGGAAACACCATATATTTT.